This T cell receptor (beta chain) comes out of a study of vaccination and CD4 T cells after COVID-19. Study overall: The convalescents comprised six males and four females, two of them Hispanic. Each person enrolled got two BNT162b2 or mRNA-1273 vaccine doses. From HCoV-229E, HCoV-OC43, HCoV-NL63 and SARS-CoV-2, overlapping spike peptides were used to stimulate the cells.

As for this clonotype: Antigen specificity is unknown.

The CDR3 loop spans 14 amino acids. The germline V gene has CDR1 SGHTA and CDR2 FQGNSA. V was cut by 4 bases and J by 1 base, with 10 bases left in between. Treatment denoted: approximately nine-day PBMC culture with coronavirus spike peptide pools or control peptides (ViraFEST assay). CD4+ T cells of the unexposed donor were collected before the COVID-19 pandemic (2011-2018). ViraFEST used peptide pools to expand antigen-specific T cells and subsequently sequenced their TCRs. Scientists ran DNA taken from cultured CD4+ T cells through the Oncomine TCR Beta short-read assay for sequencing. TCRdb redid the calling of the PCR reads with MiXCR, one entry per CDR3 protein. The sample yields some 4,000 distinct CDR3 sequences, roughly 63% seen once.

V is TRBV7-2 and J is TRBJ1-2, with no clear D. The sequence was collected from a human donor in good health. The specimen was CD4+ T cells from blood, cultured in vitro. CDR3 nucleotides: TGTGCCAGCAGCTCCCGGACTTTTAACTATGGCTACACCTTC. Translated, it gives CASSSRTFNYGYTF.